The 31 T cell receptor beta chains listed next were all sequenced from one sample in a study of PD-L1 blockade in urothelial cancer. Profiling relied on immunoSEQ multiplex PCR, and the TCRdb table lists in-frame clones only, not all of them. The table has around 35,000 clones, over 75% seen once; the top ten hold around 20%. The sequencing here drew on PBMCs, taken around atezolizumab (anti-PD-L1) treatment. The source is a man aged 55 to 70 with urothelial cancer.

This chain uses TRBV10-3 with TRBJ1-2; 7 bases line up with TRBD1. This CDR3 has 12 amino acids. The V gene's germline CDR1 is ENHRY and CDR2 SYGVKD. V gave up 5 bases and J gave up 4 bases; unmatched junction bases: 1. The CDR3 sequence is CAISRDSYGYTF. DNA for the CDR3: TGTGCCATCAGTAGGGACAGCTATGGCTACACCTTC.

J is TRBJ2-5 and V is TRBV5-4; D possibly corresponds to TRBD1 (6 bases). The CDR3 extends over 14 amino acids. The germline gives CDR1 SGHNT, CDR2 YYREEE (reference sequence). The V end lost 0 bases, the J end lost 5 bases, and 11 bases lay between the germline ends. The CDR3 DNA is TGTGCCAGCAGCTTGGCACAGGGTGTGGAGACCCAGTACTTC. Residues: CASSLAQGVETQYF.

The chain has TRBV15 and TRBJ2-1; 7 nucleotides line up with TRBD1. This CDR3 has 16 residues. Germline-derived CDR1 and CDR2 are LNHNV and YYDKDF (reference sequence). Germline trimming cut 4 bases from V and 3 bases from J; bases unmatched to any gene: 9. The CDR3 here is CATSKPGTDFYNEQFF. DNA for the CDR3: TGTGCCACCAGCAAACCCGGGACAGATTTCTACAATGAGCAGTTCTTC.

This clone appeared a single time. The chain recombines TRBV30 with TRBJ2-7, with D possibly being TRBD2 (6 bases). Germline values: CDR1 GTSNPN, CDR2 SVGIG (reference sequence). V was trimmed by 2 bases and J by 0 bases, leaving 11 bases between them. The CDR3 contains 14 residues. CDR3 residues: CAWSLRGSSYEQYF. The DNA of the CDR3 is TGTGCCTGGAGTCTGCGGGGTTCCTCCTACGAGCAGTACTTC.

The CDR3 loop reads CASSLGLAGGTDTQYF. The CDR3 bases are TGTGCCAGCAGCCTGGGACTAGCGGGGGGCACAGATACGCAGTATTTT. This chain connects TRBV7-2 to TRBJ2-3; TRBD2 aligns across 14 bases. V shed 5 bases, J shed 1 base, and the junction held 2 bases outside the gene matches. Germline lookup yields CDR1 SGHTA and CDR2 FQGNSA. The CDR3 covers 16 residues.

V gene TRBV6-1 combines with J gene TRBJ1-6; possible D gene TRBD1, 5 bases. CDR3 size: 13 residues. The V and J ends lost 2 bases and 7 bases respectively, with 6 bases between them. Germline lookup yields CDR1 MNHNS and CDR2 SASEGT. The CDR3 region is CASSETGNSPLHF. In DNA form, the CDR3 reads TGTGCCAGCAGTGAAACAGGAAATTCACCCCTCCACTTT.

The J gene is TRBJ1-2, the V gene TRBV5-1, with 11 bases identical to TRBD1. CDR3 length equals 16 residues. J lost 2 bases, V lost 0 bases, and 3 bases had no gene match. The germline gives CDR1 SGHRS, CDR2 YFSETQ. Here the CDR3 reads CASSLAGTGGNYGYTF. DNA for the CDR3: TGCGCCAGCAGCTTGGCCGGGACAGGGGGGAACTATGGCTACACCTTC. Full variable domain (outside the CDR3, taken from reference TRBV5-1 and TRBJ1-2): KAGVTQTPRYLIKTRGQQVTLSCSPISGHRSVSWYQQTPGQGLQFLFEYFSETQRNKGNFPGRFSGRQFSNSRSEMNVSTLELGDSALYLCASSLAGTGGNYGYTFGSGTRLTVV.

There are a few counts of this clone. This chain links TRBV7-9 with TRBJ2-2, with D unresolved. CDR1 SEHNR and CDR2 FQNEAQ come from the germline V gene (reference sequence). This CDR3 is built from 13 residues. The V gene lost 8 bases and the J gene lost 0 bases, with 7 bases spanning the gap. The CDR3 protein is CASLGTNTGELFF. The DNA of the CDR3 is TGTGCCAGCCTCGGTACGAACACCGGGGAGCTGTTTTTT.

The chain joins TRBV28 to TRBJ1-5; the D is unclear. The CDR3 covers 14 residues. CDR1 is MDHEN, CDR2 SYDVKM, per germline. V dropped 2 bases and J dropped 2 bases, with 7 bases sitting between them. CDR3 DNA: TGTGCCAGCAGTTTAGAAAGCCGCAATCAGCCCCAGCATTTT. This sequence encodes CASSLESRNQPQHF. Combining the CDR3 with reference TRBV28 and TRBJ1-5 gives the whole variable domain DVKVTQSSRYLVKRTGEKVFLECVQDMDHENMFWYRQDPGLGLRLIYFSYDVKMKEKGDIPEGYSVSREKKERFSLILESASTNQTSMYLCASSLESRNQPQHFGDGTRLSIL.

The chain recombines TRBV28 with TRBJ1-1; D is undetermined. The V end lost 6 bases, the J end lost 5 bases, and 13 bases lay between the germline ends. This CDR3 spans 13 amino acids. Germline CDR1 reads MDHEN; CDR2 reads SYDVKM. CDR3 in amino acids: CASSRPVSTEAFF. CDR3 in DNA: TGTGCCAGCAGCCGTCCTGTTAGTACTGAAGCTTTCTTT.

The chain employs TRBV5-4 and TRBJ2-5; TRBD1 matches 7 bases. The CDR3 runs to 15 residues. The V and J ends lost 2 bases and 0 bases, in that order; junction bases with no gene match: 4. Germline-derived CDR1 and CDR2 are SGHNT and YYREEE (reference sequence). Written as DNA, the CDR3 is TGTGCCAGCAGCTTACCCGGGACAGACCAAGAGACCCAGTACTTC. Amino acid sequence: CASSLPGTDQETQYF. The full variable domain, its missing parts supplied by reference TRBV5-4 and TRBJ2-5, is ETGVTQSPTHLIKTRGQQVTLRCSSQSGHNTVSWYQQALGQGPQFIFQYYREEENGRGNFPPRFSGLQFPNYSSELNVNALELDDSALYLCASSLPGTDQETQYFGPGTRLLVL.

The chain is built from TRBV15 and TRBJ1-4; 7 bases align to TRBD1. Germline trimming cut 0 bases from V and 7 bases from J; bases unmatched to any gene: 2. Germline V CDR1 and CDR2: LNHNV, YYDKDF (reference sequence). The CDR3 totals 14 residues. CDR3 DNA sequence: TGTGCCACCAGCAGAGACAGGGGGATTGAAAAACTGTTTTTT. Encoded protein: CATSRDRGIEKLFF.

CDR3 bases: TGTGCCAGCTCACCTCAGACAGGGGACAATGAGCAGTTCTTC. It yields the protein CASSPQTGDNEQFF. The chain is built from TRBV18 and TRBJ2-1, with 8 nucleotides matching TRBD1. CDR1 and CDR2 (germline): KGHSH, LQKENI. CDR3 length: 14 residues. V dropped 3 bases and J dropped 5; count of bases not matched to a gene: 3.

CDR3 nucleotides: TGTGCCAGCGGCGACACTGCAACTAATGAAAAACTGTTTTTT. Translation: CASGDTATNEKLFF. The chain has TRBV6-5 and TRBJ1-4; D gene ambiguous. This CDR3 spans 14 amino acids. CDR1 and CDR2 from the germline V gene are MNHEY and SVGAGI. The V end lost 8 bases, the J end lost 0 bases, and 10 bases lay between the germline ends.

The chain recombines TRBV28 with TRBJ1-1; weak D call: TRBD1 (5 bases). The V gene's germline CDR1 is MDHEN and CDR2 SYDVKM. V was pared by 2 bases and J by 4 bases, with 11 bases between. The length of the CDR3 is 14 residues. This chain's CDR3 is CASSLGGGGTEAFF. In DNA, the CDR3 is TGTGCCAGCAGTTTAGGGGGGGGAGGCACTGAAGCTTTCTTT.

The CDR3 nucleotides read TGCGCCAGCAGCTTGGGGGGACAGCTGGAGGCTTTCTTT. As protein: CASSLGGQLEAFF. The chain is built from TRBV5-1 and TRBJ1-1, with 7 bases aligning to TRBD1. Germline CDR1 reads SGHRS; CDR2 reads YFSETQ. Trimming removed 0 bases from V and 11 bases from J; junction bases left unmatched: 7. The CDR3 contains 13 residues.

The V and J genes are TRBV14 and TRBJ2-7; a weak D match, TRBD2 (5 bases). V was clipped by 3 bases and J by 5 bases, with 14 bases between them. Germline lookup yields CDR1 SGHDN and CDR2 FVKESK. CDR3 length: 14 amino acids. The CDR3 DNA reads TGTGCCAGCAGCCAGGGTTCCGGGGTTCACGAGCAGTACTTC. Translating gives CASSQGSGVHEQYF.

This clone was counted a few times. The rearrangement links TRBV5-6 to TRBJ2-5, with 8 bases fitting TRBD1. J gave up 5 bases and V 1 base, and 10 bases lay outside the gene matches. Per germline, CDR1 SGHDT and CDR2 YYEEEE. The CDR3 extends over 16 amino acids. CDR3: CASSLRSQGAFETQYF. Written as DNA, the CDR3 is TGTGCCAGCAGCTTGCGTAGTCAGGGGGCTTTTGAGACCCAGTACTTC. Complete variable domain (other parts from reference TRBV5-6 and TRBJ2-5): DAGVTQSPTHLIKTRGQQVTLRCSPKSGHDTVSWYQQALGQGPQFIFQYYEEEERQRGNFPDRFSGHQFPNYSSELNVNALLLGDSALYLCASSLRSQGAFETQYFGPGTRLLVL.

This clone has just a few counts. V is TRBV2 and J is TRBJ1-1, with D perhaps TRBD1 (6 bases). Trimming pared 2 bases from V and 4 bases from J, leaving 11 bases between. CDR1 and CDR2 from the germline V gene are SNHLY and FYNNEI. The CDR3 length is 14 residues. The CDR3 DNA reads TGTGCCAGCAGTGAACAAGGGGGGGGCACTGAAGCTTTCTTT. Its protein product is CASSEQGGGTEAFF.

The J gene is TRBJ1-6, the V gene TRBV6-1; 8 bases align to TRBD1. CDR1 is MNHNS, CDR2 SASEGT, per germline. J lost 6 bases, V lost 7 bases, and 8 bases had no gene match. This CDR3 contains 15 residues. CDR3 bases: TGTGCCAGCACTCGCCTGGACAGGGTTAATTCACCCCTCCACTTT. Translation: CASTRLDRVNSPLHF.

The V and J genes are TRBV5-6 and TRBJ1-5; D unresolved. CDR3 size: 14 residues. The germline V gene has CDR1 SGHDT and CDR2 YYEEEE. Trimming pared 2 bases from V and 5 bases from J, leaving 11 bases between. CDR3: CASSFYGPDQPQHF. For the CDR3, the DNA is TGTGCCAGCAGCTTCTATGGGCCGGATCAGCCCCAGCATTTT.

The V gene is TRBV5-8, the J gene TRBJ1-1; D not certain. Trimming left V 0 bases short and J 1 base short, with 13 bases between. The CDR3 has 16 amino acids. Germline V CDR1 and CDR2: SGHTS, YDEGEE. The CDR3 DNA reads TGTGCCAGCAGCTTGGCCCTCTTTGGAGAGAACACTGAAGCTTTCTTT. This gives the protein CASSLALFGENTEAFF.

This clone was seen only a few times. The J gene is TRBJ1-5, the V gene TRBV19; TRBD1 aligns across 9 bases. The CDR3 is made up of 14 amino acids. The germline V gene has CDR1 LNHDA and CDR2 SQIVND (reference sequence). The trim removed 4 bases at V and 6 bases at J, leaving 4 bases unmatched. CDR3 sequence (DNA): TGTGCCAGTAGTAACAGGGGGCCGCGTCAGCCCCAGCATTTT. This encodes CASSNRGPRQPQHF.

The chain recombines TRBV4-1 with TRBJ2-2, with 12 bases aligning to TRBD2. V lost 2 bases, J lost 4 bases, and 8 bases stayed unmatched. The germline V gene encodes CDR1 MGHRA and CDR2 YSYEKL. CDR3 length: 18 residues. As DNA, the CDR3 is TGCGCCAGCAGCCAATCTACTAGCGGGGGGTGGGGCACCGGGGAGCTGTTTTTT. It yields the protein CASSQSTSGGWGTGELFF.

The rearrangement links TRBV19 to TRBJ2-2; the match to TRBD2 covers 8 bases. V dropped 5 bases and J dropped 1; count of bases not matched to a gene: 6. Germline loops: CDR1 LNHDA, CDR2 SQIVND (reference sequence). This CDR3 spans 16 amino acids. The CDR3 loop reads CASSGLAGGNTGELFF. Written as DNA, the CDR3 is TGTGCCAGTAGTGGGCTAGCGGGCGGGAACACCGGGGAGCTGTTTTTT.

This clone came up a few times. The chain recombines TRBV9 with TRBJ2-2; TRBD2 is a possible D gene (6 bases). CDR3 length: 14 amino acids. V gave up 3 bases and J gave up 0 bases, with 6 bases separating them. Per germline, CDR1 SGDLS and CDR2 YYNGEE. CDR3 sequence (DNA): TGTGCCAGCAGCGGGGGGGCGAACACCGGGGAGCTGTTTTTT. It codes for CASSGGANTGELFF.

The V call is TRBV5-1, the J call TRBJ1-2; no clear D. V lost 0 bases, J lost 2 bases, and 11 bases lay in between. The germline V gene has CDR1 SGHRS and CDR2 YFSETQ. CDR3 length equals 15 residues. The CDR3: CASSLVEGPNYGYTF. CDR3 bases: TGCGCCAGCAGCTTGGTTGAGGGCCCGAACTATGGCTACACCTTC.

The CDR3 region is CASSPLRNQPQHF. CDR3 sequence (DNA): TGTGCCAGCAGTCCCTTACGGAATCAGCCCCAGCATTTT. The V call is TRBV7-2, the J call TRBJ1-5; D unclear. This CDR3 has 13 amino acids. V was cut by 6 bases and J by 4 bases, with 10 bases left in between. Germline V gene lookup returns CDR1 SGHTA and CDR2 FQGNSA.

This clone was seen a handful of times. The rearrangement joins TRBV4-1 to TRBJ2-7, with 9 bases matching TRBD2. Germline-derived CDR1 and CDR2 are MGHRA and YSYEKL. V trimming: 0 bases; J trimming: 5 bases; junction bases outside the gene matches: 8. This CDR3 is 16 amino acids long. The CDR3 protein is CASSQDAAGGFNEQYF. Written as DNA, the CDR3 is TGCGCCAGCAGCCAAGATGCAGCGGGGGGTTTTAACGAGCAGTACTTC.

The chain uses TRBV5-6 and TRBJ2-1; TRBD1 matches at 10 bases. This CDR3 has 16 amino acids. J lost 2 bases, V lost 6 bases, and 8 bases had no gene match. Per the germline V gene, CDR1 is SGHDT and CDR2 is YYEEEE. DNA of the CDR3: TGTGCCAGCAACCGGGTTGGGACAGGGGCCTACAATGAGCAGTTCTTC. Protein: CASNRVGTGAYNEQFF. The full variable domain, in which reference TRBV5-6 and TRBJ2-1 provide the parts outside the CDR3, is DAGVTQSPTHLIKTRGQQVTLRCSPKSGHDTVSWYQQALGQGPQFIFQYYEEEERQRGNFPDRFSGHQFPNYSSELNVNALLLGDSALYLCASNRVGTGAYNEQFFGPGTRLTVL.

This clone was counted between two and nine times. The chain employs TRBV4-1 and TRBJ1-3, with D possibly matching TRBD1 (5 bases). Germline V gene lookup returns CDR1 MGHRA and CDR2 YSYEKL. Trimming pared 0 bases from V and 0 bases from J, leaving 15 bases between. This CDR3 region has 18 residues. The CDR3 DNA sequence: TGCGCCAGCAGCCAAGACTCACTATCAGGGTTCTCTGGAAACACCATATATTTT. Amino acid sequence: CASSQDSLSGFSGNTIYF.